This is a list of T cell receptor beta chains from one sample in a study of blood T cell repertoires in COVID-19. The method was immunoSEQ multiplex PCR; TCRdb's version includes in-frame clones alone and lacks a portion of them. Of under 200,000 clones in the sample, 80% to 85% were seen once. The sequenced sample consisted of peripheral blood. The receptors were gathered from a man between 65 and 85 years old with active or convalescent COVID-19. Each CDR3 is given with its conserved first and last residue. Each record gives: V gene, J gene, D gene, clone size, CDR3 protein, CDR3 DNA. The D gene is left open where the match is weak. Clone size is shown for a subset of rows, as once, few, many or a class of expanded clone.

TRBV11-2	TRBJ1-6	TRBD1	.	CASSLETPRAQGYNSPLHF	TGTGCCAGCAGCTTAGAAACCCCCCGAGCACAGGGGTATAATTCACCCCTCCACTTT
TRBV18	TRBJ2-3	TRBD1	.	CASSPALTGTTDTQYF	TGTGCCAGCTCACCCGCATTGACAGGGACCACAGATACGCAGTATTTT
TRBV6-1	TRBJ1-2	.	few	CASSEAEYGYTF	TGTGCCAGCAGTGAAGCCGAGTATGGCTACACCTTC
TRBV7-8	TRBJ1-4	TRBD1	.	CASSPGTGSTNEKLFF	TGTGCCAGCAGCCCCGGGACAGGGTCAACTAATGAAAAACTGTTTTTT
TRBV11-2	TRBJ2-2	TRBD1	.	CASSLLGQRTGELFF	TGTGCCAGCAGCTTATTGGGACAGAGAACCGGGGAGCTGTTTTTT
TRBV4-3	TRBJ2-2	.	.	CASRRDRELTTGELFF	TGCGCCAGCAGGAGAGATAGGGAGTTGACCACCGGGGAGCTGTTTTTT
TRBV7-2	TRBJ2-5	TRBD2	.	CASRAPTSGRLETQYF	TGTGCCAGCAGAGCCCCGACTAGCGGGAGGTTAGAAACCCAGTACTTC
TRBV5-1	TRBJ1-4	TRBD1	.	CASNGQGAGEKLFF	TGCGCCAGCAACGGACAGGGGGCGGGAGAAAAACTGTTTTTT
TRBV15	TRBJ2-3	.	.	CATSRDRGGGTDTQYF	TGTGCCACCAGCAGAGATAGGGGTGGGGGCACAGATACGCAGTATTTT
TRBV4-3	TRBJ1-1	.	.	CASSQDDRGTEAFF	TGCGCCAGCAGCCAAGATGACAGAGGCACTGAAGCTTTCTTT
TRBV18	TRBJ2-7	TRBD1	.	CASSPPTGGTAYEQYF	TGTGCCAGCTCACCACCGACAGGGGGCACAGCCTACGAGCAGTACTTC
TRBV11-2	TRBJ1-2	.	.	CASSPVEHYGYTF	TGTGCCAGCAGCCCGGTGGAGCACTATGGCTACACCTTC
TRBV3-1/TRBV3-2	TRBJ1-1	.	.	CASRGGTEAFF	TGTGCCAGCCGGGGTGGGACTGAAGCTTTCTTT
TRBV7-6	TRBJ2-7	.	few	CASSLVRGPDEQYF	TGTGCCAGCAGCTTAGTCAGGGGTCCCGACGAGCAGTACTTC
TRBV3-1/TRBV3-2	TRBJ2-7	.	few	CASSRTDEQYF	TGTGCCAGCAGCCGAACGGACGAGCAGTACTTC
TRBV7-2	TRBJ2-2	TRBD1	.	CASSVGQGRAGELFF	TGTGCCAGCAGCGTGGGACAGGGAAGGGCCGGGGAGCTGTTTTTT
TRBV7-2	TRBJ2-7	TRBD1	.	CASSVDRGSYEQYF	TGTGCCAGCAGCGTGGACAGGGGCTCCTACGAGCAGTACTTC
TRBV7-7	TRBJ2-2	TRBD1	.	CASRPGTANTGELFF	TGTGCCAGCAGGCCTGGGACAGCGAACACCGGGGAGCTGTTTTTT
TRBV21-1	TRBJ1-5	.	.	CASSLQGYQPQHF	TGTGCCAGCAGCCTACAGGGTTATCAGCCCCAGCATTTT
TRBV29-1	TRBJ1-2	.	.	CSVGKGRQSNYGYTF	TGCAGCGTTGGGAAGGGCAGACAGTCTAACTATGGCTACACCTTC
TRBV28	TRBJ2-1	.	.	CASTGTPSDEQFF	TGTGCCAGCACCGGGACACCGTCGGATGAGCAGTTCTTC
TRBV27	TRBJ2-2	.	.	CASSLSGRNTGELFF	TGTGCCAGCAGTTTATCGGGCCGCAACACCGGGGAGCTGTTTTTT
TRBV5-5	TRBJ2-1	.	.	CASSLAGSGFYNEQFF	TGTGCCAGCAGCTTGGCCGGAAGCGGATTCTACAATGAGCAGTTCTTC